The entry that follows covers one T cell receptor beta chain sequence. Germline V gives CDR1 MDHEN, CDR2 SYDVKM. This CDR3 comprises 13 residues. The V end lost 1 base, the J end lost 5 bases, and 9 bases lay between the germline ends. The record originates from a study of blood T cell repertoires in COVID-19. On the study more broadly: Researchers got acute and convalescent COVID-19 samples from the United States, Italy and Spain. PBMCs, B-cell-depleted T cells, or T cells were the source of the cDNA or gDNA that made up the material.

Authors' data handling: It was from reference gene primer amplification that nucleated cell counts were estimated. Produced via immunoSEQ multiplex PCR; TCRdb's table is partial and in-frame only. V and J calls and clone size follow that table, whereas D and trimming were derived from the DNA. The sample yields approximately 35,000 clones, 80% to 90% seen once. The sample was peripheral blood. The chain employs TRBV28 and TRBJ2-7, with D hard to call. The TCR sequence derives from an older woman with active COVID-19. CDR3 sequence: CASSLSPEHEQYF. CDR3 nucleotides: TGTGCCAGCAGTTTATCCCCAGAACACGAGCAGTACTTC.